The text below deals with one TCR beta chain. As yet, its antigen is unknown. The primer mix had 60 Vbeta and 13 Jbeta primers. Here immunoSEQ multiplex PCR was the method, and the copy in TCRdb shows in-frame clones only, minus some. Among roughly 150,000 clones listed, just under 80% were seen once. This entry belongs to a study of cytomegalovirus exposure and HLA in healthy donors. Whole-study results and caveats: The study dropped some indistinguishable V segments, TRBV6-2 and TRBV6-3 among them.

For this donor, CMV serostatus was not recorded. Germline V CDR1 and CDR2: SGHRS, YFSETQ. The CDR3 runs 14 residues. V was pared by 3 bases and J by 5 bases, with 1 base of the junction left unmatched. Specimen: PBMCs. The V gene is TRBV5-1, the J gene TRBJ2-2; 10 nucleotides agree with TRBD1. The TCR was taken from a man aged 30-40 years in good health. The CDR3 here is CASSWGQGTGELFF. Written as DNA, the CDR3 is TGCGCCAGCAGCTGGGGACAGGGGACCGGGGAGCTGTTTTTT.